This T cell receptor (beta chain) was sequenced for a study of T-cell reconstitution after alpha-beta-depleted transplantation in children (dated by TCRdb to about 2016). Describing the broader study: T-cell immune reconstitution after TCRalphabeta/CD19-depleted allogeneic hematopoietic cell transplantation in children was quantitatively tracked in the study by means of TCR repertoire profiling.

The receptor library was made with PCR. TCRdb records Illumina HiSeq 2500 as the sequencer. TCR libraries were prepared with molecular barcoding, using unique molecular identifiers to normalize TCRbeta repertoire quantification. The public reads were quality trimmed at Q25 with fastp and then assembled into clones with MiXCR by TCRdb, keeping productive beta chains. Each entry is one CDR3 protein sequence, shown with its most common DNA and genes. For this sample the table gives roughly 610,000 distinct CDR3 sequences, of which roughly 10% were detected only once. Jointly, the top ten make up less than 5% of the sample. In regard to this clonotype: Which antigen it targets is not known. Compared with germline, one end of the junction differs, possibly owing to a read error.

The sequence was collected from a human donor who donated a stem cell graft to a child with acute myeloid leukemia. Source: PBMCs from the stem cell graft donor, taken from the stem cell graft.

The nucleotide sequence is TGTGCCATCAGCCCGGGACTTTTCAAGAACTTC. Its protein is CAISPGLFKNF. The V and J segments used are TRBV10-3 and TRBJ2-5; a weak D assignment points to TRBD2 (6 bases agree). Measured from the cysteine to the phenylalanine, the CDR3 is 11 residues long. The only DNA kept is the CDR3, 33 bases in frame from the first base. CDR1 and CDR2 are read off the germline V gene as ENHRY and SYGVKD.